A selection of T cell receptor beta chains follows, all from one sample in a study of blood T cell repertoires in COVID-19. Some clones are missing from TCRdb's copy, which holds only in-frame ones; the method was immunoSEQ multiplex PCR. The sample lists about 230,000 clones, about four fifths occurring once. The source material was peripheral blood. The receptor source for this set is a man older than 75 with acute or convalescent COVID-19. Both conserved end residues are part of each CDR3.

j_call v_call cdr3_aa
TRBJ2-1 TRBV19 CASSIGPGLEQFF
TRBJ1-2 TRBV28 CGVRGYQNYGYTF
TRBJ2-6 TRBV7-2 CASSFDRVSGANVLTF
TRBJ1-3 TRBV18 CASSHIWTGEDTIYF
TRBJ1-2 TRBV7-2 CASSLWEGYGYTF
TRBJ2-7 TRBV11-3 CASSLGQSGEQYF
TRBJ2-1 TRBV27 CASTFTGNNEQFF
TRBJ2-2 TRBV28 CASRNRVNTGELFF
TRBJ2-2 TRBV2 CASSEGLAGGELFF
TRBJ2-5 TRBV5-1 CASSLGQIQETQYF
TRBJ2-5 TRBV3-1/TRBV3-2 CASSQVSRDQYF
TRBJ1-1 TRBV19 CASSSGIHTEAFF
TRBJ2-3 TRBV18 CASSPPRGAPDTQYF
TRBJ2-1 TRBV19 CASSIGSSGLKSLFF
TRBJ2-5 TRBV7-6 CASSSGETQYF
TRBJ2-7 TRBV19 CASRGLAGGLTYEQYF
TRBJ2-3 TRBV10-1 CASSGLRIDTQYF
TRBJ2-4 TRBV7-9 CASSLVVVKNIQYF
TRBJ2-5 TRBV7-9 CASSLGGKETQYF
TRBJ2-7 TRBV5-1 CASRLEQGPYEQYF
TRBJ2-2 TRBV7-9 CASSQQDRDAGELFF
TRBJ2-5 TRBV5-1 CASSGGQSLVVETQYF
TRBJ2-7 TRBV4-2 CASSRTAVDYEQYF
TRBJ2-5 TRBV30 CAWSPDSYQETQYF
TRBJ2-5 TRBV7-2 CASSLDAVRGRVGAQYF
TRBJ1-2 TRBV10-2 CASSPQGKYGYTF
TRBJ1-5 TRBV2 CASRDRTGQGNQPQHF
TRBJ1-1 TRBV6-5 CASSYSWEGNTEAFF
TRBJ2-5 TRBV5-8 CASSFGSRAGTQYF
TRBJ2-5 TRBV25-1 CASSDPGGQETQYF
TRBJ1-2 TRBV20-1 CSASRTGDSNYGYTF
TRBJ2-3 TRBV3-1/TRBV3-2 CASSQGEQDFTDTQYF
TRBJ2-7 TRBV2 CASTGAAVYEQYF
TRBJ2-2 TRBV11-2 CASSLVAGTGGGNTGELFF
TRBJ2-2 TRBV5-1 CASAGLAGDTGELFF
TRBJ1-1 TRBV5-1 CASSPGQRNTEAFF
TRBJ1-5 TRBV14 CASSQGTGGGQPQHF
TRBJ2-3 TRBV7-8 CASSHSQVVGGDTQYF
TRBJ2-1 TRBV5-1 CASSLTTGGNEQFF
TRBJ2-1 TRBV3-1/TRBV3-2 CASSPGTAFTEQFF
TRBJ1-5 TRBV27 CASSLAGNNQPQHF
TRBJ1-1 TRBV9 CASSVGQSNTEAFF
TRBJ2-7 TRBV10-3 CAISRQLVGTTRYEQYF
TRBJ2-7 TRBV5-1 CASSLGQGIDYEQYF
TRBJ1-6 TRBV7-2 CASSLVEGVGSSPLHF
TRBJ2-7 TRBV29-1 CSVHWDSGIALNEQYF
TRBJ1-5 TRBV28 CASSSGQGNSQPQHF
TRBJ1-2 TRBV11-2 CASSLSQKLYGYTF
TRBJ2-5 TRBV12-3/TRBV12-4 CASSLGTGVTQYF
TRBJ2-7 TRBV4-1 CASSQEPAPYPGEQYF
TRBJ2-7 TRBV6-5 CASSYRTSGTYEQYF
TRBJ2-2 TRBV9 CASSPGGLGELFF
TRBJ1-1 TRBV15 CATSPGGAPRGGTEAFF
TRBJ2-4 TRBV7-9 CASSTIRGGAKNIQYF
TRBJ2-3 TRBV30 CAWSLWGQGDTQYF
TRBJ2-3 TRBV28 CASRLPGQSTDTQYF
TRBJ1-2 TRBV5-1 CASSSAAEGSGYTF
TRBJ2-7 TRBV3-1/TRBV3-2 CASSRSGQGAYEQYF
TRBJ2-5 TRBV2 CASGLEGAFQETQYF
TRBJ1-5 TRBV28 CASSLGTGGSPQHF